Each of the 14 T cell receptor beta chains below was sequenced from the same sample in a study of blood T cells in healthy people across ages. It was with a sample-barcoded 5' primer and a J-beta primer mix that a second PCR of about 6 to 12 cycles was run. TCRdb reprocessed the 5' RACE reads via MiXCR and lists one record per CDR3 protein. The sample carries about 1.5 million distinct CDR3 sequences, approximately 43% recorded once. The sequenced sample consisted of blood. These receptors were collected from a woman between 18 and 29 years old in good health.

The chain joins TRBV4-1 to TRBJ1-1; 10 nucleotides align to TRBD1. The CDR3 totals 13 residues. Germline V gene sequence: CDR1 MGHRA, CDR2 YSYEKL. V was clipped by 5 bases and J by 6 bases; unmatched bases: 3. The CDR3 here is CASSFDRGPEAFF. The CDR3 DNA reads as TGCGCCAGCAGCTTCGACAGGGGGCCTGAAGCTTTCTTT.

This clonotype has only a few counts. V gene TRBV27 combines with J gene TRBJ1-5, with D maybe TRBD1 (5 bases). The CDR3 contains 14 residues. V was shortened by 6 bases and J by 9 bases, with 18 bases between the two germline ends. The germline gives CDR1 MNHEY, CDR2 SMNVEV (reference sequence). CDR3 coding DNA: TGTGCCAGCAGCCCCGGGACCATACAGCGGCCCCAGCATTTT. This encodes CASSPGTIQRPQHF.

The chain links TRBV4-1 to TRBJ2-7, with TRBD2 identical over 7 bases. Germline V gene lookup returns CDR1 MGHRA and CDR2 YSYEKL. CDR3 length equals 16 residues. Germline trimming cut 4 bases from V and 3 bases from J; bases unmatched to any gene: 12. The CDR3 region is CASSPGRVVLIYEQYF. In nucleotides, the CDR3 is TGCGCCAGCAGCCCGGGGAGGGTAGTCCTGATCTACGAGCAGTACTTC.

The rearrangement joins TRBV4-1 to TRBJ2-1; D possibly corresponds to TRBD2 (6 bases). TRBJ2-7 matches the DNA end more closely, so the J call is doubtful. CDR3 length: 17 amino acids. Germline V lookup: CDR1 MGHRA, CDR2 YSYEKL. The DNA for the CDR3 is TGCGCCAGCAGCCAGTCTTCCGGGACTTCCGGCTACAATGAGCAGTACTTC. It codes for CASSQSSGTSGYNEQYF.

The chain links TRBV4-3 to TRBJ2-1; possibly TRBD2 for D (6 bases). The DNA matches TRBJ2-7 better at its end, which makes the J call doubtful. The germline gives CDR1 LGHNA, CDR2 YSLEER. This CDR3 is built from 14 residues. CDR3 in amino acids: CASSQDRGYNEQYF. CDR3 sequence (DNA): TGCGCCAGCAGCCAAGACCGGGGGTACAATGAGCAGTACTTC.

The chain carries TRBV29-1 and TRBJ2-3, with D unresolved. Between the trimmed V and J ends, which lost 6 bases and 2 bases, there was a span of 12 bases. CDR1 and CDR2 (germline): SQVTM, ANQGSEA. The CDR3 is 13 residues long. The CDR3 DNA reads as TGCAGCGTCCTCACACGACACACAGATACGCAGTATTTT. Its protein product is CSVLTRHTDTQYF.

On this clonotype: An end of the junction does not agree with germline; a read error may underlie this. This sequence joins TRBV27 and TRBJ2-1, with 12 bases that match TRBD2. The CDR3 sequence is 15 residues long. The germline V gene encodes CDR1 MNHEY and CDR2 SMNVEV (reference sequence). Here the CDR3 reads CDSSPGTSGSNEQFF. CDR3 bases: TGTGACAGCAGTCCCGGGACTAGCGGGTCCAATGAGCAGTTCTTC.

This chain connects TRBV7-9 to TRBJ2-3; D gene unclear. The germline V gene encodes CDR1 SEHNR and CDR2 FQNEAQ (reference sequence). Trimming cost V 3 bases and J 3 bases, with 13 bases left between them. This CDR3 contains 15 residues. In DNA form, the CDR3 reads TGTGCCAGCAGCTTGCTTTCCCCAACGACAGATACGCAGTATTTT. Protein sequence: CASSLLSPTTDTQYF.

The chain couples TRBV20-1 to TRBJ2-6; D is uncertain. The CDR3 loop spans 13 amino acids. V was shortened by 4 bases and J by 0 bases, with 4 bases between the two germline ends. Germline V gene lookup returns CDR1 DFQATT and CDR2 SNEGSKA (reference sequence). CDR3 sequence reads: CSANPSGANVLTF. In DNA, the CDR3 is TGCAGTGCTAATCCCTCTGGGGCCAACGTCCTGACTTTC.

This clonotype appeared a few times. V gene TRBV10-3 combines with J gene TRBJ1-6, with D hard to call. Per germline, CDR1 ENHRY and CDR2 SYGVKD. This CDR3 is built from 13 residues. The V and J ends lost 0 bases and 11 bases respectively, with 8 bases between them. The CDR3 DNA reads TGTGCCATCAGTGAGTCGGTCGTTACACCCCTCCACTTT. Its protein is CAISESVVTPLHF.

Only a few counts were recorded for this clonotype. The rearrangement joins TRBV29-1 to TRBJ2-1; 10 positions agree with TRBD1. Per germline, CDR1 SQVTM and CDR2 ANQGSEA. The CDR3 runs 15 residues. V lost 0 bases to trimming and J lost 3 bases; unmatched junction nucleotides: 2. The CDR3 loop is CSVEEGDRGYNEQFF. The CDR3 DNA is TGCAGCGTTGAAGAGGGGGACAGGGGCTACAATGAGCAGTTCTTC.

The V gene is TRBV11-2, the J gene TRBJ2-1; D possibly corresponds to TRBD2 (5 bases). The ends were cut back, 4 bases at V and 6 bases at J, with 22 bases in the middle. From germline, CDR1 is SGHAT and CDR2 FQNNGV. This CDR3 spans 17 amino acids. The CDR3: CASSSYPRANLFNEQFF. CDR3 coding DNA: TGTGCCAGCAGCTCCTACCCGCGGGCGAATCTTTTCAATGAGCAGTTCTTC.

This clonotype was recorded a few times. The V and J genes are TRBV4-2 and TRBJ2-7; 11 positions match TRBD2. CDR1 and CDR2 from the germline V gene are LGHNA and YNFKEQ. V lost 3 bases, J lost 6 bases, and 10 bases stayed unmatched. The CDR3 contains 16 residues. The CDR3 sequence is CASSQDLAGGKGEQYF. CDR3 nucleotides: TGTGCCAGCAGCCAGGATTTAGCGGGAGGGAAAGGCGAGCAGTACTTC.

The rearrangement links TRBV20-1 to TRBJ1-2; 7 bases agree with TRBD1. The germline CDR1 and CDR2 sequences are DFQATT and SNEGSKA (reference sequence). The V segment lost 0 bases and the J segment 4 bases; nucleotides outside the gene matches: 5. This CDR3 contains 14 residues. DNA of the CDR3: TGCAGTGCTAGAGATGACAGGGCAGGCTATGGCTACACCTTC. Translation: CSARDDRAGYGYTF.